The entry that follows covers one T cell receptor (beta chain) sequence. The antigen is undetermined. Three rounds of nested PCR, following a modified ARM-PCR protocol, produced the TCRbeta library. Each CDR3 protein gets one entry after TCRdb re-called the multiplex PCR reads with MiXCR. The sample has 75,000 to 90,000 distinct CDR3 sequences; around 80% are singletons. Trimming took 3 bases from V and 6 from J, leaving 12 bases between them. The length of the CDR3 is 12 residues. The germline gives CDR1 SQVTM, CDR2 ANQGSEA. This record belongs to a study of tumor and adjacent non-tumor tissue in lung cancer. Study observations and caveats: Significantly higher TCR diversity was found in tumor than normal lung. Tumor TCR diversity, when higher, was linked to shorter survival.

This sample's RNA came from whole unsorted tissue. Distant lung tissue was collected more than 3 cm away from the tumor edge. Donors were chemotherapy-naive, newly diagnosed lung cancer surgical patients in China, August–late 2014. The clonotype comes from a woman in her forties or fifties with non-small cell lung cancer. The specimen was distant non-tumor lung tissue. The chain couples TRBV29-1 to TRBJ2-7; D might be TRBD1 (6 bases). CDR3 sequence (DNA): TGCAGCGTTGATCAGGGGAGCCGCGAGCAGTACTTC. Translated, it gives CSVDQGSREQYF.